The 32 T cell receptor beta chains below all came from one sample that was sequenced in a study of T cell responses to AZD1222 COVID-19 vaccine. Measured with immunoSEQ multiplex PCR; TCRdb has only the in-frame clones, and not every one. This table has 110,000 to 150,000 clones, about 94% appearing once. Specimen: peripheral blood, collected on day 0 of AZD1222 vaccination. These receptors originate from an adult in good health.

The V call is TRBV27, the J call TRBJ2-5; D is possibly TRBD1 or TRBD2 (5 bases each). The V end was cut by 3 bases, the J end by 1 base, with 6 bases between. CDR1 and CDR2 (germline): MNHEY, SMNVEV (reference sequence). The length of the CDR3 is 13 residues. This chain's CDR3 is CASSFGAQETQYF. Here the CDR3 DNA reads TGTGCCAGCAGTTTCGGGGCCCAAGAGACCCAGTACTTC.

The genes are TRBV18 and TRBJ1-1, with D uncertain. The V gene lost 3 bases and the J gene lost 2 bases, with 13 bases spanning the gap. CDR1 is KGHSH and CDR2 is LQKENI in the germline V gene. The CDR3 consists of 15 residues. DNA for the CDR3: TGTGCCAGCTCACCCGGGGATGCGGGAAACACTGAAGCTTTCTTT. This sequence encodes CASSPGDAGNTEAFF.

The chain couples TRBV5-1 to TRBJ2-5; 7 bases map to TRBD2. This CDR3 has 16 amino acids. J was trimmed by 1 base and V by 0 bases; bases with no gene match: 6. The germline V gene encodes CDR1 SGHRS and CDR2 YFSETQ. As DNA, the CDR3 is TGCGCCAGCAGCTTGGCTCGGTCTAGCGGCCAAGAGACCCAGTACTTC. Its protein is CASSLARSSGQETQYF. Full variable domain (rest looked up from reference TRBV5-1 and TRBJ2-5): KAGVTQTPRYLIKTRGQQVTLSCSPISGHRSVSWYQQTPGQGLQFLFEYFSETQRNKGNFPGRFSGRQFSNSRSEMNVSTLELGDSALYLCASSLARSSGQETQYFGPGTRLLVL.

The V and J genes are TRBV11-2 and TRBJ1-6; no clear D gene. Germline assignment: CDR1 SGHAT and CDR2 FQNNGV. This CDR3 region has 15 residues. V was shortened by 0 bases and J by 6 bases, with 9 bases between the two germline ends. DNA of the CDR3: TGTGCCAGCAGCTTAGATGTGACTCCTAATTCACCCCTCCACTTT. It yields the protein CASSLDVTPNSPLHF.

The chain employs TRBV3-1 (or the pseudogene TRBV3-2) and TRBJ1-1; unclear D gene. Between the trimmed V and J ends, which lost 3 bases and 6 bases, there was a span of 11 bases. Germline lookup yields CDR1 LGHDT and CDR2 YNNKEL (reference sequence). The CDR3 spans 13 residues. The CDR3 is CASSQGYVPEAFF. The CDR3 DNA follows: TGTGCCAGCAGCCAGGGCTACGTTCCTGAAGCTTTCTTT.

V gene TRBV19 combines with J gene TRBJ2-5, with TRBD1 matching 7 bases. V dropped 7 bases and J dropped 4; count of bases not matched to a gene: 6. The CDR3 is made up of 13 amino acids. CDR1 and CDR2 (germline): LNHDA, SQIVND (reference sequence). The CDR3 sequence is CASKEAGGETQYF. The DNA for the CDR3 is TGTGCCAGTAAAGAGGCAGGGGGAGAGACCCAGTACTTC.

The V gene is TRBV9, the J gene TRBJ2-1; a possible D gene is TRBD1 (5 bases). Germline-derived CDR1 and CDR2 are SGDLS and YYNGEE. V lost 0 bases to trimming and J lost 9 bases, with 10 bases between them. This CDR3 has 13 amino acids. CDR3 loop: CASSVVVGVEQFF. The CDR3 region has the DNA TGTGCCAGCAGCGTAGTGGTAGGGGTTGAGCAGTTCTTC.

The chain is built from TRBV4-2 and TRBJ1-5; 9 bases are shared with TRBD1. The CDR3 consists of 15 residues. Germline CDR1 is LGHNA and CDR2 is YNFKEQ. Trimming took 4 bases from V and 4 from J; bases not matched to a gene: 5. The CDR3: CASSLDRGGNQPQHF. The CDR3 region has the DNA TGTGCCAGCAGCCTGGACAGGGGAGGGAATCAGCCCCAGCATTTT.

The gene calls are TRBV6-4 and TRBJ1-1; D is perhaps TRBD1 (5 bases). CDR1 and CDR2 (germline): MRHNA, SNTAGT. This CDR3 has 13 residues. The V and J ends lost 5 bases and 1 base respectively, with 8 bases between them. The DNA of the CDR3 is TGTGCCAGCAGTAATGGACAGAACACTGAAGCTTTCTTT. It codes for CASSNGQNTEAFF.

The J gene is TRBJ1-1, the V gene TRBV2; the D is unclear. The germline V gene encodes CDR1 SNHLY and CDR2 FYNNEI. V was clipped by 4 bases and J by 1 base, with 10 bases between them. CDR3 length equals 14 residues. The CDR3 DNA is TGTGCCAGCAGTGTTTTTTATGGGAACACTGAAGCTTTCTTT. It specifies CASSVFYGNTEAFF.

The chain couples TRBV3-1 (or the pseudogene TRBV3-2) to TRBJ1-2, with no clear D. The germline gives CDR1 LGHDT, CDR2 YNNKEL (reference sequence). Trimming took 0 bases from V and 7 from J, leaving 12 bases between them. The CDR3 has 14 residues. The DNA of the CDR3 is TGTGCCAGCAGCCAAGATTTAGGGTTTAGTGGCTACACCTTC. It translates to CASSQDLGFSGYTF.

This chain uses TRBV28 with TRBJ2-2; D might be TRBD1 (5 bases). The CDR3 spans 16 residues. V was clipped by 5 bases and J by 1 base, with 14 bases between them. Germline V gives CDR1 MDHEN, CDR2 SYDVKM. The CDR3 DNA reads TGTGCCAGCAGTCTAACCCTGGACAAGAACACCGGGGAGCTGTTTTTT. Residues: CASSLTLDKNTGELFF.

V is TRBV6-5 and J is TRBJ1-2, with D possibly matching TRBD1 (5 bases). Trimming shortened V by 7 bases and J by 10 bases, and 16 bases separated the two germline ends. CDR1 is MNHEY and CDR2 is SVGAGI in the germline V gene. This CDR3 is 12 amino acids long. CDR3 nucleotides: TGTGCCAGCACTGCGATCAGGGTTTTCTACACCTTC. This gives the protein CASTAIRVFYTF.

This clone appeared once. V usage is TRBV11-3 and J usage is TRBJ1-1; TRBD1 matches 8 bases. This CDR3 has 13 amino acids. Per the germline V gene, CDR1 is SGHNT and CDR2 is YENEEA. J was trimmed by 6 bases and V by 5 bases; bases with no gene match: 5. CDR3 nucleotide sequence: TGTGCCAGCAGCACGGACAGGGAGTCTGAAGCTTTCTTT. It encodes CASSTDRESEAFF.

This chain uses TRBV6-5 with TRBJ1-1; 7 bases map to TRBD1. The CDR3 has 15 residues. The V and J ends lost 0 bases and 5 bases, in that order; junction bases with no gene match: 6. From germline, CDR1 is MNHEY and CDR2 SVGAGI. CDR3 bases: TGTGCCAGCAGTTACTCTGACAGGGAGGGTACTGAAGCTTTCTTT. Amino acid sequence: CASSYSDREGTEAFF.

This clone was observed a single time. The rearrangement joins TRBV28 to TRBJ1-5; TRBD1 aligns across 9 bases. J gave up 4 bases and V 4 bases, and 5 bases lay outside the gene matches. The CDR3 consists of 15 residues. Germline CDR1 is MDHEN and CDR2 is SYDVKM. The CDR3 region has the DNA TGTGCCAGCAGTTCCTTAGACAGGGGGAATCAGCCCCAGCATTTT. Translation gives CASSSLDRGNQPQHF.

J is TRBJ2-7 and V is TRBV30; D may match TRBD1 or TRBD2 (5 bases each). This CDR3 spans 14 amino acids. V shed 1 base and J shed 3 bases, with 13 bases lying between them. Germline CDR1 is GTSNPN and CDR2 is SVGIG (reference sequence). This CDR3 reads CAWSDWGSNYEQYF. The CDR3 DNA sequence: TGTGCCTGGAGTGATTGGGGGAGTAACTACGAGCAGTACTTC.

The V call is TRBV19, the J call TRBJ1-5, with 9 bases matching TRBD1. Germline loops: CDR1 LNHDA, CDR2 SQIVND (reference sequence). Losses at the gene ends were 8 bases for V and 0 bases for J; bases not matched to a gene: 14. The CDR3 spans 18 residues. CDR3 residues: CASGLPGTGFYSNQPQHF. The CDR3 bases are TGTGCCAGTGGTCTACCCGGGACAGGGTTTTATAGCAATCAGCCCCAGCATTTT.

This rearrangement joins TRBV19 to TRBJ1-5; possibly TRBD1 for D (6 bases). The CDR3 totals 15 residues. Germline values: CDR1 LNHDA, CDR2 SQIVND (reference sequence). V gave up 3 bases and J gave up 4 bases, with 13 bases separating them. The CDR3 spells CASSIREDSNQPQHF. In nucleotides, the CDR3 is TGTGCCAGTAGTATCAGGGAGGACAGTAATCAGCCCCAGCATTTT.

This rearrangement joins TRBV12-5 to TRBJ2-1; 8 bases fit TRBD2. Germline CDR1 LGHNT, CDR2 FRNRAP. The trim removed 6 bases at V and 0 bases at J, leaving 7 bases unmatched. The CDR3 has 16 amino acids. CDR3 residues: CASGPPGGGSYNEQFF. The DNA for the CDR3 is TGTGCTAGTGGGCCCCCGGGAGGGGGCTCCTACAATGAGCAGTTCTTC.

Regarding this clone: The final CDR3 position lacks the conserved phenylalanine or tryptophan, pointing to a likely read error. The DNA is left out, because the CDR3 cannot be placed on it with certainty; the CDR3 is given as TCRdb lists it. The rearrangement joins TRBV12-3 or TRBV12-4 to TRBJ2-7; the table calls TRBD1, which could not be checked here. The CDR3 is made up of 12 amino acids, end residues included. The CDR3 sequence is CASSLSGTASFY.

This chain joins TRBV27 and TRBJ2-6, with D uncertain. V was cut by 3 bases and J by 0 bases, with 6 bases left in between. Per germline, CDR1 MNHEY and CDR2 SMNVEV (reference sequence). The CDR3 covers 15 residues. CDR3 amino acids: CASSFSFSGANVLTF. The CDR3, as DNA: TGTGCCAGCAGTTTTTCCTTCTCTGGGGCCAACGTCCTGACTTTC.

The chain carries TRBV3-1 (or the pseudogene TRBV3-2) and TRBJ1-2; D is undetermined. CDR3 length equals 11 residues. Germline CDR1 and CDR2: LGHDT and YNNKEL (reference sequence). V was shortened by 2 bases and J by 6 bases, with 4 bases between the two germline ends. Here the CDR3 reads CASSQKDGYTF. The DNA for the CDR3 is TGTGCCAGCAGCCAAAAGGATGGCTACACCTTC.

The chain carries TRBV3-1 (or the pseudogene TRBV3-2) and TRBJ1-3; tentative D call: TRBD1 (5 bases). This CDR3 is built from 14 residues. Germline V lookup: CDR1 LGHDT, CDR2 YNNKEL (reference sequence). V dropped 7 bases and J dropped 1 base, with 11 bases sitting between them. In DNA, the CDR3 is TGTGCCAGCAACCGAAGGGGTTCTGGAAACACCATATATTTT. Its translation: CASNRRGSGNTIYF.

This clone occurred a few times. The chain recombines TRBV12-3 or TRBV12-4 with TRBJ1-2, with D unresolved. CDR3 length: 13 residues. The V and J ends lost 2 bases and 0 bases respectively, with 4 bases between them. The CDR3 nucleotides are TGTGCCAGCAGTTTAAGACCTAACTATGGCTACACCTTC. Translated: CASSLRPNYGYTF.

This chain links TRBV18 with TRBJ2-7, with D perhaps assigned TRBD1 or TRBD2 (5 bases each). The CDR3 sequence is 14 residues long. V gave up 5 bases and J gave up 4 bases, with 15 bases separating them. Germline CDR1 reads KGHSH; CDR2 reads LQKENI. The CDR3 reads CASSSRDGGYEQYF. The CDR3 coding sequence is TGTGCCAGCTCATCCCGGGACGGTGGATACGAGCAGTACTTC.

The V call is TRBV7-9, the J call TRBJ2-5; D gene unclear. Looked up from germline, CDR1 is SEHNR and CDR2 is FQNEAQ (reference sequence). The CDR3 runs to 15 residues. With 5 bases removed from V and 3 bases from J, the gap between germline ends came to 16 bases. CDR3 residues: CASSPKHLMKETQYF. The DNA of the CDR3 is TGTGCCAGCAGCCCCAAACACCTAATGAAAGAGACCCAGTACTTC. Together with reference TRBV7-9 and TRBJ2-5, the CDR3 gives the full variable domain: DTGVSQNPRHKITKRGQNVTFRCDPISEHNRLYWYRQTLGQGPEFLTYFQNEAQLEKSRLLSDRFSAERPKGSFSTLEIQRTEQGDSAMYLCASSPKHLMKETQYFGPGTRLLVL.

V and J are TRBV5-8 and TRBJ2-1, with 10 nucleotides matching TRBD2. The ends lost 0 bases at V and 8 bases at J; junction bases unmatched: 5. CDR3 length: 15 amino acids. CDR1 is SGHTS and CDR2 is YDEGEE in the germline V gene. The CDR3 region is CASSLGLAGAYEQFF. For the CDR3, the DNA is TGTGCCAGCAGCTTGGGTCTAGCGGGAGCATATGAGCAGTTCTTC.

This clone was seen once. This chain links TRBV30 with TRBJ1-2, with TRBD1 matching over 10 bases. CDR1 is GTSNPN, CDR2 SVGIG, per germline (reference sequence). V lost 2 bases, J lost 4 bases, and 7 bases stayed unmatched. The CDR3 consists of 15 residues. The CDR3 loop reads CAWSLGTGAFYGYTF. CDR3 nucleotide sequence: TGTGCCTGGAGTTTAGGGACAGGGGCTTTCTATGGCTACACCTTC.

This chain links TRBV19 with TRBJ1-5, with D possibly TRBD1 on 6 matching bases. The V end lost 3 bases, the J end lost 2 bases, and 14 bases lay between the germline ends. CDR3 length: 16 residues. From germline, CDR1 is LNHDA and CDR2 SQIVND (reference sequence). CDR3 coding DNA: TGTGCCAGTAGTATGGGGCCAGGGGATGGCAATCAGCCCCAGCATTTT. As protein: CASSMGPGDGNQPQHF.

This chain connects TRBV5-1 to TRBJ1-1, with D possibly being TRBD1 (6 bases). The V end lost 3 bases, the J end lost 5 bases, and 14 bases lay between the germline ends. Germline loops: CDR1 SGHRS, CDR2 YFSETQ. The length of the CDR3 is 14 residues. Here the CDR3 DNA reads TGCGCCAGCAGCTCTCTAGGGGGTGGGACTGAAGCTTTCTTT. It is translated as CASSSLGGGTEAFF.

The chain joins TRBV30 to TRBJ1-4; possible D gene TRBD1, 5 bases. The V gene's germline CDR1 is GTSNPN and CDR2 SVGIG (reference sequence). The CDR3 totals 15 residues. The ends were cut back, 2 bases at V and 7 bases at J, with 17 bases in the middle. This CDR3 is CAWSFLRGAGEKLFF. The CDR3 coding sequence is TGTGCCTGGAGTTTCCTACGAGGGGCAGGTGAAAAACTGTTTTTT.